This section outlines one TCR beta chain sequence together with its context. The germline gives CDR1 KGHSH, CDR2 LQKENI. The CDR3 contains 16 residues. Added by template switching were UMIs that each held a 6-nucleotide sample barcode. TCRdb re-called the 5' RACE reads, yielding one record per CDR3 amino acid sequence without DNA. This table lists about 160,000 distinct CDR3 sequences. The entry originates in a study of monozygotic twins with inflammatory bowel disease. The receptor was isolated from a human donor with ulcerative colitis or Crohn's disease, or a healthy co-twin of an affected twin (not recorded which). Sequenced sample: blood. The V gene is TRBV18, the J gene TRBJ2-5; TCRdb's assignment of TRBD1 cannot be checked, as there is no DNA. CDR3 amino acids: CASSPPTGRLEETQYF.